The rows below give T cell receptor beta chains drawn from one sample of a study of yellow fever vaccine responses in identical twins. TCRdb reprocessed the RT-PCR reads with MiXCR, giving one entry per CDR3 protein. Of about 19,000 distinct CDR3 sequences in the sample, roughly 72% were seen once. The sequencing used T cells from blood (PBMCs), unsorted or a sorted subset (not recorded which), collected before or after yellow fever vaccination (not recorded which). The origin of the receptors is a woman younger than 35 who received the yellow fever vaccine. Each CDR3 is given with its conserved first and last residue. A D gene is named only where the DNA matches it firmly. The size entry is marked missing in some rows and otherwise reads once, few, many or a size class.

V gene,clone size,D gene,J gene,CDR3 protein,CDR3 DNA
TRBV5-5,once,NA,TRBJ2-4,CASSLVVGAKNIQYF,TGTGCCAGCAGCTTGGTAGTTGGAGCCAAAAACATTCAGTACTTC
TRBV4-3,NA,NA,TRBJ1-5,CASSQDQVGSNQPQHF,TGCGCCAGCAGCCAAGATCAGGTTGGCAGCAATCAGCCCCAGCATTTT
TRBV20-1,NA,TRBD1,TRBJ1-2,CSARQAGQGNYGYTF,TGCAGTGCCAGACAAGCGGGACAGGGGAACTATGGCTACACCTTC
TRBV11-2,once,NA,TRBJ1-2,CASSLGSGTNYGYTF,TGTGCCAGCAGCTTAGGATCTGGGACCAACTATGGCTACACCTTC
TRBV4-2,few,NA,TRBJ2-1,CASSQDSKLAGPFNEQFF,TGTGCCAGCAGCCAAGATTCGAAACTGGCGGGGCCTTTCAATGAGCAGTTCTTC
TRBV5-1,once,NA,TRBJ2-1,CASSKMNEQFF,TGCGCCAGCAGCAAGATGAATGAGCAGTTCTTC
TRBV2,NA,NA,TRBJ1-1,CASPRGANTEAFF,TGTGCCAGCCCACGGGGTGCGAACACTGAAGCTTTCTTT
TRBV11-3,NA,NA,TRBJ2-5,CASSLGARETQYF,TGTGCCAGCAGCTTAGGTGCCCGAGAGACCCAGTACTTC
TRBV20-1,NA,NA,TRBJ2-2,CSARDRGIGTGELFF,TGCAGTGCTAGAGATAGGGGGATCGGCACCGGGGAGCTGTTTTTT
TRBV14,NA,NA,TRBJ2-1,CASSQDLLATYEQFF,TGTGCCAGCAGCCAAGATCTACTCGCGACATATGAGCAGTTCTTC
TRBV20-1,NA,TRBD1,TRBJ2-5,CSAQKGTGQETQYF,TGCAGTGCTCAAAAAGGGACAGGACAAGAGACCCAGTACTTC
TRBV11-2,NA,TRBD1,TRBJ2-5,CASSLVLFRTGKETQYF,TGTGCCAGCAGCTTAGTATTATTCAGGACAGGGAAAGAGACCCAGTACTTC
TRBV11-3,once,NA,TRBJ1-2,CASSSRGYGYTF,TGTGCCAGCAGCTCGAGGGGCTATGGCTACACCTTC
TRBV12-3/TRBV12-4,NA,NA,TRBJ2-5,CASSLVQGVETQYF,TGTGCCAGCAGTTTAGTACAGGGAGTAGAGACCCAGTACTTC
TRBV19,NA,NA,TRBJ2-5,CASSPRGGETQYF,TGTGCCAGTAGTCCCAGAGGGGGAGAGACCCAGTACTTC
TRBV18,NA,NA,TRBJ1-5,CASSPAGVYSNQPQHF,TGTGCCAGCTCACCAGCAGGGGTGTATAGCAATCAGCCCCAGCATTTT
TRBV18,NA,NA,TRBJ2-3,CASSPLAATDTQYF,TGTGCCAGCTCACCACTAGCGGCCACAGATACGCAGTATTTT
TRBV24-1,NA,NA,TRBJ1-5,CATSDRRINQPQHF,TGTGCCACCAGTGACAGACGGATTAATCAGCCCCAGCATTTT